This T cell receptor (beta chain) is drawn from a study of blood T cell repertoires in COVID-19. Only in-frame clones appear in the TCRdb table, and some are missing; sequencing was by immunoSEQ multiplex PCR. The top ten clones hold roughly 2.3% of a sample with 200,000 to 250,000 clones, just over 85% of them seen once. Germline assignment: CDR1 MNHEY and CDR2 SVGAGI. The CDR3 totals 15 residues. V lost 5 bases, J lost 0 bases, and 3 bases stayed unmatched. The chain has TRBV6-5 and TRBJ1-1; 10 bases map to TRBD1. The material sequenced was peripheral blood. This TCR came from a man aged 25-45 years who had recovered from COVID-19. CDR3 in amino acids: CASSRDRGLNTEAFF. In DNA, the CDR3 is TGTGCCAGCAGTCGGGACAGGGGACTGAACACTGAAGCTTTCTTT.